This TCR beta chain was sequenced during a study of T cells in localized non-small cell lung cancer. This clone is classed as medium-sized. Its antigen is not identified. Whole-study findings and limits: Uninvolved adjacent lung had higher T cell clonality than tumor and all other tissues.

Clones were sequenced by immunoSEQ multiplex PCR, and TCRdb holds only the in-frame ones, with some missing. This repertoire shows around 3,100 clones, about 22% found once; its top ten account for 5.5% to 7%. The sequenced sample was lung tumor tissue, obtained before any cancer treatment. The clonotype was recovered from a man aged 18-55 years with stage II lung adenocarcinoma.

The CDR3 DNA is TGTGCCAGCAGCTTAAGCCCGGACAGGAACTATGGCTACACCTTC. Residues: CASSLSPDRNYGYTF. This sequence joins TRBV11-3 and TRBJ1-2, with TRBD1 matching over 7 bases. The CDR3 totals 15 residues. Looked up from germline, CDR1 is SGHNT and CDR2 is YENEEA. The J segment lost 2 bases and the V segment lost 2 bases, leaving 5 bases of the junction unmatched.